These 21 T cell receptor beta chains originate from one sample sequenced in a study of CD8+CD57+ T cells in acquired aplastic anemia. Investigators profiled TCR beta VDJ and CDR3 from genomic DNA template. MiXCR, applied by TCRdb to the reads, yields one record per CDR3 protein. The data show 200,000 to 300,000 distinct CDR3 sequences, around 45% seen once. CD8+CD57+ cell expansion, shown by flow cytometry, had occurred in the patients selected for sequencing. The sample taken for sequencing was sorted CD4+, CD8+, or CD8+CD57+ T cells (not recorded which) from PBMCs. The receptors shown here come from a human donor with aplastic anemia.

This chain joins TRBV24-1 and TRBJ2-1; possible D gene TRBD1, 6 bases. Trimming shortened V by 0 bases and J by 6 bases, and 14 bases separated the two germline ends. Germline-derived CDR1 and CDR2 are KGHDR and SFDVKD. This CDR3 is built from 16 residues. The CDR3, as DNA: TGTGCCACCAGTGATTTGGGGCAGGGGTTAGGCAATGAGCAGTTCTTC. Amino acid sequence: CATSDLGQGLGNEQFF.

This clonotype was counted at least ten times. CDR3 region: CASSLTTSSNTEAFF. The CDR3 DNA follows: TGTGCCAGCAGCTTAACGACATCGTCGAACACTGAAGCTTTCTTT. The J gene is TRBJ1-1, the V gene TRBV7-3; D gene uncertain. V shed 0 bases and J shed 1 base, with 9 bases lying between them. Germline CDR1 is SGHTA and CDR2 is FQGTGA. The CDR3 is 15 amino acids.

This clonotype was seen ten or more times. The genes are TRBV24-1 and TRBJ2-2; TRBD2 might be the D (7 bases). Germline CDR1 and CDR2: KGHDR and SFDVKD. V gave up 5 bases and J gave up 6 bases, with 12 bases separating them. CDR3 size: 14 residues. CDR3 region: CATSAGGRSGELFF. The CDR3 nucleotides read TGTGCCACCAGTGCCGGGGGGCGCTCCGGGGAGCTGTTTTTT.

The chain combines TRBV7-9 with TRBJ2-2; D assignment may be TRBD1 or TRBD2 (5 bases each). The germline CDR1 and CDR2 sequences are SEHNR and FQNEAQ (reference sequence). The ends were cut back, 0 bases at V and 5 bases at J, with 13 bases in the middle. The CDR3 length is 16 residues. The CDR3 loop reads CASSLAGTWRTGELFF. CDR3 nucleotide sequence: TGTGCCAGCAGCTTAGCGGGGACGTGGAGGACCGGGGAGCTGTTTTTT.

Concerning this clonotype: An end of the junction does not agree with germline; a read error may underlie this. V and J are TRBV5-1 and TRBJ1-3; the D gene is possibly TRBD1 (6 bases). Looked up from germline, CDR1 is SGHRS and CDR2 is YFSETQ. The CDR3 runs to 18 residues. Here the CDR3 reads CASSPGTQTLPLGNTLYF. Here the CDR3 DNA reads TGCGCCAGCAGCCCCGGGACACAGACCCTTCCTCTTGGAAACACCTTATATTTT.

V and J are TRBV3-1 and TRBJ1-6; TRBD1 aligns across 8 bases. J gave up 10 bases and V 5 bases, and 7 bases lay outside the gene matches. This CDR3 has 14 residues. CDR1 and CDR2 (germline): LGHDT, YNNKEL (reference sequence). CDR3 loop: CASSLGQGQSPLHF. The CDR3 DNA is TGTGCCAGCAGCTTAGGACAGGGACAGTCACCCCTCCACTTT.

The chain carries TRBV7-3 and TRBJ2-5; the D gene is possibly TRBD1 (6 bases). The germline CDR1 and CDR2 sequences are SGHTA and FQGTGA. V shed 8 bases and J shed 3 bases, with 10 bases lying between them. The CDR3 is 12 residues long. Here the CDR3 DNA reads TGTGCCAGCTCCTACAGGGAAGAGACCCAGTACTTC. Protein product: CASSYREETQYF. Full variable domain (outside the CDR3, taken from reference TRBV7-3 and TRBJ2-5): GAGVSQTPSNKVTEKGKYVELRCDPISGHTALYWYRQSLGQGPEFLIYFQGTGAADDSGLPNDRFFAVRPEGSVSTLKIQRTERGDSAVYLCASSYREETQYFGPGTRLLVL.

A few counts support this clonotype. The chain has TRBV18 and TRBJ1-2; no reliable D call. Per the germline V gene, CDR1 is KGHSH and CDR2 is LQKENI. This CDR3 comprises 13 residues. The ends were cut back, 11 bases at V and 6 bases at J, with 19 bases in the middle. CDR3 nucleotides: TGTGCCGATCGGCAGCCGACGCGTAATGGCTACACCTTC. Translation: CADRQPTRNGYTF.

With regard to this clonotype: A much larger clone differs by one base, so this may be a read error. The V call is TRBV20-1, the J call TRBJ2-7; 9 nucleotides align to TRBD2. The CDR3 has 18 residues. The V gene's germline CDR1 is DFQATT and CDR2 SNEGSKA (reference sequence). The V and J ends lost 3 bases and 9 bases, in that order; junction bases with no gene match: 24. The DNA for the CDR3 is TGCAGTGCTAGGGGGGTCTGGAATACCGGGACTAGCAACCTCGGGCAGTACTTC. Translated, it gives CSARGVWNTGTSNLGQYF.

The genes are TRBV25-1 and TRBJ2-5; perhaps TRBD2 as D (7 bases). The J call may be in error: the DNA end matches TRBJ2-7 better. Germline V gene lookup returns CDR1 MGHDK and CDR2 SYGVNS. CDR3 length equals 16 residues. The CDR3: CASSLGGSPGGHEQYF. The CDR3 DNA sequence: TGTGCCAGCAGCTTGGGGGGCTCCCCGGGGGGCCACGAGCAGTACTTC.

This clonotype was seen ten or more times. The chain couples TRBV9 to TRBJ2-7; D is unresolved. CDR3 length equals 12 residues. V lost 2 bases to trimming and J lost 6 bases, with 9 bases between them. Germline CDR1 and CDR2: SGDLS and YYNGEE. CDR3 sequence reads: CASSVRGSEQYF. The CDR3 DNA reads TGTGCCAGCAGCGTCCGTGGATCCGAGCAGTACTTC. The full variable domain, rest sourced from reference TRBV9 and TRBJ2-7, is DSGVTQTPKHLITATGQRVTLRCSPRSGDLSVYWYQQSLDQGLQFLIQYYNGEERAKGNILERFSAQQFPDLHSELNLSSLELGDSALYFCASSVRGSEQYFGPGTRLTVT.

This clonotype came up many times. The V and J genes are TRBV12-3 or TRBV12-4 and TRBJ2-1; TRBD2 might be the D (6 bases). The V and J ends lost 8 bases and 4 bases respectively, with 15 bases between them. This CDR3 has 14 amino acids. CDR3 protein: CASGSLAAYNEQFF. The CDR3 nucleotides read TGTGCCAGCGGGTCACTAGCAGCATACAATGAGCAGTTCTTC.

This clonotype has just a few counts. The V call is TRBV6-5, the J call TRBJ1-2; 8 bases agree with TRBD1. Germline trimming cut 4 bases from V and 8 bases from J; bases unmatched to any gene: 6. The length of the CDR3 is 13 residues. Germline V gene lookup returns CDR1 MNHEY and CDR2 SVGAGI. This CDR3 reads CASSLVQGGGYTF. The CDR3 region has the DNA TGTGCCAGCAGTTTAGTACAGGGGGGGGGCTACACCTTC.

The rearrangement joins TRBV14 to TRBJ1-2; unclear D gene. Trimming left V 2 bases short and J 8 bases short, with 9 bases between. CDR3 size: 12 residues. In germline, CDR1 is SGHDN, CDR2 FVKESK. CDR3 protein: CASSQLAGGYTF. CDR3 DNA: TGTGCCAGCAGCCAACTAGCGGGAGGCTACACCTTC.

This sequence joins TRBV19 and TRBJ2-5; perhaps TRBD1 as D (5 bases). Judging by the DNA end, TRBJ2-7 fits better; the J call may be wrong. Germline V gene sequence: CDR1 LNHDA, CDR2 SQIVND (reference sequence). The CDR3 has 13 amino acids. The chain's CDR3 is CASSGAYAYEQYF. CDR3 sequence (DNA): TGTGCCAGTAGTGGGGCCTATGCCTACGAGCAGTACTTC.

A few counts support this clonotype. The chain couples TRBV5-6 to TRBJ2-1, with 8 nucleotides matching TRBD1. Germline CDR1 SGHDT, CDR2 YYEEEE. This CDR3 region has 17 residues. Trimming cost V 2 bases and J 4 bases; bases outside gene matches: 11. The CDR3 loop reads CASSLGSSGTGYNEQFF. Written as DNA, the CDR3 is TGTGCCAGCAGCTTAGGGTCGTCAGGGACAGGTTACAATGAGCAGTTCTTC.

This chain's CDR3 is CSASAHSYNSPLHF. The CDR3 nucleotides read TGCAGTGCTAGTGCCCACAGCTATAATTCACCCCTCCACTTT. The V gene is TRBV20-1, the J gene TRBJ1-6; D is uncertain. With 3 bases removed from V and 3 bases from J, the gap between germline ends came to 9 bases. The CDR3 extends over 14 amino acids. Germline V gives CDR1 DFQATT, CDR2 SNEGSKA (reference sequence).

As concerns this clonotype: A single base separates this from a much larger clone, so it may be a read error. The missing conserved phenylalanine or tryptophan at the end of this CDR3 makes a read error likely. The rearrangement uses TRBV13 and TRBJ2-1; D is ambiguous. V gave up 0 bases and J gave up 8 bases, with 5 bases separating them. This CDR3 has 12 amino acids. CDR1 and CDR2 from the germline V gene are PRHDT and FYEKMQ (reference sequence). The CDR3 nucleotides are TGTGCCAGCAGCTTAGGGGCGGATGAGCAGTTCCTC. Protein sequence: CASSLGADEQFL.

The chain joins TRBV19 to TRBJ1-5; weak D call: TRBD1 (5 bases). Deletions cut 8 bases from V and 9 bases from J, with 17 bases between. The CDR3 loop spans 13 amino acids. Germline V CDR1 and CDR2: LNHDA, SQIVND (reference sequence). The CDR3 is CASGSWETVPQHF. Written as DNA, the CDR3 is TGTGCCAGTGGGTCCTGGGAGACAGTGCCCCAGCATTTT.

The V and J genes are TRBV2 and TRBJ1-2; D gene ambiguous. V shed 2 bases and J shed 5 bases, with 6 bases lying between them. CDR1 and CDR2 (germline): SNHLY, FYNNEI. The CDR3 is made up of 12 amino acids. The CDR3 DNA reads TGTGCCAGCAGTGAACGGTCTTATGGCTACACCTTC. Amino acid sequence: CASSERSYGYTF.

The chain uses TRBV2 and TRBJ1-6, with 10 bases matching TRBD1. Per the germline V gene, CDR1 is SNHLY and CDR2 is FYNNEI. J lost 8 bases, V lost 3 bases, and 1 base had no gene match. CDR3 length: 14 amino acids. CDR3 DNA: TGTGCCAGCAGTGATGACAGGGGGCATTCACCCCTCCACTTT. It translates to CASSDDRGHSPLHF.